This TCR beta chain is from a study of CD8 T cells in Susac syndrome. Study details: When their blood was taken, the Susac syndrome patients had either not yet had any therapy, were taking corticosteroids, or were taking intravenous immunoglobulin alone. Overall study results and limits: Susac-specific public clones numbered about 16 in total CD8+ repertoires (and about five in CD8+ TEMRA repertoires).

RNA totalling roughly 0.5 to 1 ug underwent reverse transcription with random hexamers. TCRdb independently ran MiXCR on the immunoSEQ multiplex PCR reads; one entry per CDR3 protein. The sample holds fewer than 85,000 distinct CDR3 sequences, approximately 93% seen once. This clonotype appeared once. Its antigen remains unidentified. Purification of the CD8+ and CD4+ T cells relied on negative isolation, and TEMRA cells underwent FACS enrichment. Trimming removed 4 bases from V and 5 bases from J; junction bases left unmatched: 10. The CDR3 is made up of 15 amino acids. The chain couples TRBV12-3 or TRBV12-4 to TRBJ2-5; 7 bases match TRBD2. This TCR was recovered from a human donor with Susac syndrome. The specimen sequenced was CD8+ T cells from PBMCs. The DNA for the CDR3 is TGTGCCAGCAGTTCGTTTCTGAGGGGAGGGGAGACCCAGTACTTC. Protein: CASSSFLRGGETQYF.